Listed below are T cell receptor beta chains from one sample, sequenced in a study of CD8+ T cells in alopecia areata. Only in-frame clones appear in the TCRdb table, and some are missing; sequencing was by immunoSEQ multiplex PCR. There are about 200,000 clones in the sample; 50% to 60% occur only once, and less than 4% lies in the top ten. The starting material was CD4+ T cells sorted from blood, obtained at week 4, from a patient treated with tofacitinib. These receptors all stem from a human donor with alopecia areata. CDR3s include the opening cysteine and the closing phenylalanine or tryptophan. Each record gives: D gene, V gene, clone size, J gene, CDR3 length, CDR3 DNA, CDR3 protein. D genes are given only for firm matches. Only part of the rows carry a size: once, few, many, or a class if the clone is expanded.

NA	TRBV30	NA	TRBJ2-7	12	TGTGCCTGGAATCGGGGAAGAGACGAGCAGTACTTC	CAWNRGRDEQYF
NA	TRBV7-2	NA	TRBJ2-2	14	TGTGCCAGCAGCTTAGAGGGCGGACTGCGGGAGCTGTTTTTT	CASSLEGGLRELFF
TRBD2	TRBV30	NA	TRBJ2-1	14	TGTGCCTGGAGCCGGACTAGATTCTACAATGAGCAGTTCTTC	CAWSRTRFYNEQFF
TRBD1	TRBV29-1	NA	TRBJ2-1	12	TGCAGCGCCGGGACAGGCACCGATGAGCAGTTCTTC	CSAGTGTDEQFF
NA	TRBV30	NA	TRBJ1-3	16	TGTGCCTGGTCGCCTTACAGCGGGTCGGGTGGAAACACCATATATTTT	CAWSPYSGSGGNTIYF
NA	TRBV5-6	NA	TRBJ2-6	14	TGTGCCAGCAGGCCGCGGGCTGGGGCCAACGTCCTGACTTTC	CASRPRAGANVLTF
TRBD1	TRBV29-1	few	TRBJ1-2	15	TGCAGCGCGACCGGGACAGGGGGGCAAAACTATGGCTACACCTTC	CSATGTGGQNYGYTF
NA	TRBV18	NA	TRBJ2-2	16	TGTGCCAGCTCACCAGAAAGCCCTGGGAACACCGGGGAGCTGTTTTTT	CASSPESPGNTGELFF
NA	TRBV30	NA	TRBJ1-1	11	TGTGCCTGGGGAGGGAGGACTGAAGCTTTCTTT	CAWGGRTEAFF
NA	TRBV25-1	NA	TRBJ2-3	15	TGTGCCAGCAGTGAGGACTTAGCCCACACAGATACGCAGTATTTT	CASSEDLAHTDTQYF
TRBD1	TRBV5-4	NA	TRBJ2-2	17	TGTGCCAGCAGCTTGGGTCTCGGACAGGGGTGGTCCGGGGAGCTGTTTTTT	CASSLGLGQGWSGELFF
NA	TRBV2	few	TRBJ1-6	12	TGTGCCAGCAGTGTTTTCACTTCACCCCTCCACTTT	CASSVFTSPLHF
NA	TRBV4-2	NA	TRBJ2-7	14	TGTGCCAGCAGCCAAGATCTCTTCCTCTACGAGCAGTACTTC	CASSQDLFLYEQYF
TRBD2	TRBV7-2	few	TRBJ2-3	15	TGTGCCAGCAGCCCTAGCGGGGACTACACAGATACGCAGTATTTT	CASSPSGDYTDTQYF
TRBD1	TRBV5-4	NA	TRBJ2-7	15	TGTGCCAGCAGCCGGTCGACAGGGGGCGTGAACGAGCAGTACTTC	CASSRSTGGVNEQYF
TRBD2	TRBV6-6	NA	TRBJ2-5	14	TGTGCCAGCAGAAGCGGGGGGGCCGAAGAGACCCAGTACTTC	CASRSGGAEETQYF
TRBD1	TRBV4-3	NA	TRBJ1-6	18	TGCGCCAGCAGCCAAGATCTGGCCCGGACAGGTTATAATTCACCCCTCCACTTT	CASSQDLARTGYNSPLHF
NA	TRBV19	NA	TRBJ1-2	15	TGTGCCAGTAGTATAGCCCCCCGCTCGGGATATGGCTACACCTTC	CASSIAPRSGYGYTF
NA	TRBV29-1	NA	TRBJ1-2	12	TGCAGCGTTGAGGTTGGCAGGGCTGGCTACACCTTC	CSVEVGRAGYTF
NA	TRBV28	once	TRBJ1-2	13	TGTGCCAGCAGTTTGGGAGAGGTCTATGGCTACACCTTC	CASSLGEVYGYTF
NA	TRBV7-2	NA	TRBJ2-1	15	TGTGCCAGCAGCTTACTAAGGACTGCCCCAGGGGAGCAGTTCTTC	CASSLLRTAPGEQFF
NA	TRBV29-1	few	TRBJ2-2	13	TGCAGCGTTCCCCAAGGGTGGAACGGGGAGCTGTTTTTT	CSVPQGWNGELFF
NA	TRBV4-1	NA	TRBJ2-1	12	TGCGCCAGCAGCCCCCCGTTCGGACAGCAGTTCTTC	CASSPPFGQQFF
TRBD1	TRBV25-1	NA	TRBJ2-2	15	TGTGCCAGCAGTGAGACAGGGGTTCGCACCGGGGAGCTGTTTTTT	CASSETGVRTGELFF
NA	TRBV6-1	NA	TRBJ1-6	15	TGTGCCAGCACCCTAGTTCGAGGCCGAGGGTCACCCCTCCACTTT	CASTLVRGRGSPLHF
NA	TRBV7-9	NA	TRBJ2-7	12	TGTGCCAGCAGCTTATCAGGATACGAGCAGTACTTC	CASSLSGYEQYF
NA	TRBV4-1	few	TRBJ2-4	15	TGCGCCAGCAGCCAAGAAGGGGTTGGCAAAAACATTCAGTACTTC	CASSQEGVGKNIQYF
NA	TRBV7-2	few	TRBJ1-5	12	TGTGCCAGCAGTGGTAGCAATCAGCCCCAGCATTTT	CASSGSNQPQHF
NA	TRBV27	NA	TRBJ2-1	14	TGTGCCAGCAGTTTAAGTCCCCCCTTCAGGGAGCAGTTCTTC	CASSLSPPFREQFF
NA	TRBV2	NA	TRBJ1-5	15	TGTGCCAGCAGCAACGGACAAGGAGGACGGCAGCCCCAGCATTTT	CASSNGQGGRQPQHF
NA	TRBV30	NA	TRBJ1-2	13	TGTGCCTGGAGGGAACAGGCTACCTATGGCTACACCTTC	CAWREQATYGYTF
TRBD1	TRBV4-2	NA	TRBJ2-5	15	TGTGCCAGCAGCCAATTCAACACAGGGGGAGAGACCCAGTACTTC	CASSQFNTGGETQYF
NA	TRBV7-2	NA	TRBJ2-5	15	TGTGCCAGCAGCCCACAACGCTCGAATCAAGAGACCCAGTACTTC	CASSPQRSNQETQYF
NA	TRBV18	NA	TRBJ1-2	13	TGTGCCAGCTCACCACCAACACTTTATGGCTACACCTTC	CASSPPTLYGYTF
TRBD2	TRBV7-9	few	TRBJ2-1	14	TGTGCCAGCAGCTTTAGCGGGGGGGCCCATGAGCAGTTCTTC	CASSFSGGAHEQFF
NA	TRBV29-1	NA	TRBJ1-2	11	TGCAGCGTCGCCAGTCGGTATGGCTACACCTTC	CSVASRYGYTF
NA	TRBV20-1	NA	TRBJ1-4	11	TGCAGTGCTAGAGCAATGGAAAAACTGTTTTTT	CSARAMEKLFF
NA	TRBV30	NA	TRBJ1-5	14	TGTGCCTGGAGACCACAGGGATACAATCAGCCCCAGCATTTT	CAWRPQGYNQPQHF
NA	TRBV2	few	TRBJ2-7	14	TGTGCCAGCAATCAAGGGGAACGGTCCTACGAGCAGTACTTC	CASNQGERSYEQYF
NA	TRBV19	few	TRBJ2-2	15	TGTGCCAGTAGTGGAGGGGGGCCGGTCACCGGGGAGCTGTTTTTT	CASSGGGPVTGELFF
NA	TRBV6-8	few	TRBJ1-5	15	TGTGCCAGCAGTTTTCCCCGACACAACAATCAGCCCCAGCATTTT	CASSFPRHNNQPQHF
NA	TRBV4-1	NA	TRBJ1-1	15	TGCGCCAGCAGCCAAGAAAAGGGACTTGGCACTGAAGCTTTCTTT	CASSQEKGLGTEAFF
NA	TRBV19	NA	TRBJ2-3	13	TGTGCCAGTAGTGTACAGGGATCGGATACGCAGTATTTT	CASSVQGSDTQYF
NA	TRBV29-1	few	TRBJ2-5	13	TGCAGCGTTGGTGGACACCTACAAGAGACCCAGTACTTC	CSVGGHLQETQYF
NA	TRBV29-1	NA	TRBJ2-1	13	TGCAGCGTTGTGTTGGTGTCCTACAATGAGCAGTTCTTC	CSVVLVSYNEQFF
NA	TRBV6-1	NA	TRBJ2-1	16	TGTGCCAGCAGTGCTCACGTCGGGGCGTTTAAGAATGAGCAGTTCTTC	CASSAHVGAFKNEQFF
TRBD1	TRBV27	once	TRBJ2-1	13	TGTGCCGTCACAGGGGGCTCCTACAATGAGCAGTTCTTC	CAVTGGSYNEQFF
TRBD1	TRBV7-2	NA	TRBJ2-5	16	TGTGCCAGCAGCTTCTCCCCTTCGACAGGGCAGGAGACCCAGTACTTC	CASSFSPSTGQETQYF
NA	TRBV30	NA	TRBJ1-5	12	TGTGCCTGGAAGGGGGGCAATCAGCCCCAGCATTTT	CAWKGGNQPQHF
TRBD1	TRBV4-2	NA	TRBJ1-2	15	TGTGCCAGCAGCGGCCAAACAGGGGCGCCCGGGGGCTACACCTTC	CASSGQTGAPGGYTF
NA	TRBV29-1	NA	TRBJ1-3	13	TGCAGCGTTGCACAGAGACTAGGAAACACCATATATTTT	CSVAQRLGNTIYF
TRBD2	TRBV2	few	TRBJ2-3	16	TGTGCCAGCAGAGCGACGGGACTAGCGGGGGGAGATACGCAGTATTTT	CASRATGLAGGDTQYF
NA	TRBV20-1	NA	TRBJ1-1	10	TGCAGTGCTCCCGGGACCGAAGCTTTCTTT	CSAPGTEAFF
TRBD1	TRBV7-9	NA	TRBJ1-2	15	TGTGCCAGCAGCCGCTCGACAGGGAATAACTATGGCTACACCTTC	CASSRSTGNNYGYTF
NA	TRBV5-1	NA	TRBJ2-7	13	TGCGCCAGCAGCCCCGTGGGGGATCACGAGCAGTACTTC	CASSPVGDHEQYF